The sequence of this T cell receptor (beta chain) was determined in a study of blood T cell repertoires in COVID-19. Study background: Whether acute or convalescent, the COVID-19 samples came from the United States, Italy and Spain. PBMCs, B-cell-depleted T cells, or T cells were the source of the cDNA or gDNA that made up the material.

In the original processing: Reference gene primer amplification gave nucleated cell count estimates. The repertoire was sequenced with immunoSEQ multiplex PCR; TCRdb's copy has only in-frame clones and lacks some. Clone size and V and J calls were adopted from that table, with D and trimming inferred from the DNA. The sample yields 160,000 or so clones, 80% to 90% seen once. CDR1 SGHRS and CDR2 YFSETQ come from the germline V gene. The CDR3 contains 15 residues. The J segment lost 5 bases and the V segment lost 5 bases, leaving 13 bases of the junction unmatched. The sample was peripheral blood. The chain joins TRBV5-1 to TRBJ2-7; 7 nucleotides line up with TRBD1. The source of this sequence is a woman aged 70 to 79 with COVID-19, enrolled during active disease. The CDR3 protein is CASRSMTGKGDEQYF. In DNA, the CDR3 is TGCGCCAGCAGGTCCATGACAGGGAAAGGGGACGAGCAGTACTTC.